The source of this TCR beta chain is a study of T-cell memory formation after mild COVID-19. Study-level information: The two donors had largely donor-specific TCR clusters.

TCRdb re-called the 5' RACE reads through MiXCR, storing one row per CDR3 protein. The table lists about 160,000 distinct CDR3 sequences, roughly 30% of them singletons. The CDR3 runs 15 residues. Germline V gives CDR1 DFQATT, CDR2 SNEGSKA (reference sequence). V dropped 3 bases and J dropped 5 bases, with 17 bases sitting between them. The source of this sequence is an adult woman who had mild COVID-19 (a few samples of this study predate the infection). Cell type and time point are not known. V is TRBV20-1 and J is TRBJ1-5; unclear D gene. Material: PBMCs or a T cell subset sorted from them (not recorded which). This CDR3 is CSARSAERRDQPQHF. In DNA, the CDR3 is TGCAGTGCTAGGTCGGCAGAGCGCCGTGATCAGCCCCAGCATTTT.